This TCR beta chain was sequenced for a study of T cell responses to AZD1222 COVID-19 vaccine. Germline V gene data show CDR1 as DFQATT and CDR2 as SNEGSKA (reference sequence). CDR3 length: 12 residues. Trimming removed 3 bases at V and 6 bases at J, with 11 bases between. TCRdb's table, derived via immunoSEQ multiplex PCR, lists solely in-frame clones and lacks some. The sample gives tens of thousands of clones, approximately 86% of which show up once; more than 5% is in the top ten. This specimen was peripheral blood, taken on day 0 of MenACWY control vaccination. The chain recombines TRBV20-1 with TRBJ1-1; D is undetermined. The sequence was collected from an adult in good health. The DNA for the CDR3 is TGCAGTGCTAGTTACAGAACATCTGAAGCTTTCTTT. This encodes CSASYRTSEAFF.